These 5 T cell receptor beta chains originate from one sample sequenced in a study of T-cell memory formation after mild COVID-19. TCRdb used MiXCR to reprocess the 5' RACE reads, holding one entry per CDR3 protein. The sample has 250,000 to 300,000 distinct CDR3 sequences; around 8% are singletons. Sequencing was done on a sample of PBMCs or a T cell subset sorted from them (not recorded which). The source of these receptors is a man aged 18 to 29 who had mild COVID-19 (a few samples of this study predate the infection). Cell type and time point are not known.

This clonotype has a handful of counts. This chain joins TRBV29-1 and TRBJ2-3; D assignment may be TRBD1 or TRBD2 (6 bases each). The V gene's germline CDR1 is SQVTM and CDR2 ANQGSEA. The V and J ends lost 3 bases and 8 bases respectively, with 18 bases between them. CDR3 length: 14 amino acids. In DNA form, the CDR3 reads TGCAGCGTTGAGGTAGTGGGGGGCGGCGGTACGCAGTATTTT. It codes for CSVEVVGGGGTQYF.

This clonotype was observed a handful of times. This chain uses TRBV6-6 with TRBJ2-7, with D possibly TRBD2 on 5 matching bases. V lost 6 bases and J lost 3, with 15 bases in between. The CDR3 consists of 14 residues. Germline CDR1 reads MNHNY; CDR2 reads SVGAGI (reference sequence). CDR3 amino acids: CASRRGFSYYEQYV. The CDR3 nucleotides read TGTGCCAGCAGAAGAGGGTTCTCCTACTACGAGCAGTACGTC.

The rearrangement links TRBV20-1 to TRBJ2-1, with D maybe TRBD2 (7 bases). V was trimmed by 1 base and J by 12 bases, leaving 13 bases between them. This CDR3 is built from 12 residues. Per germline, CDR1 DFQATT and CDR2 SNEGSKA (reference sequence). CDR3 sequence: CSARGGEGGQFF. As DNA, the CDR3 is TGCAGTGCTAGAGGTGGGGAGGGGGGGCAGTTCTTC.

This clonotype occurred many times. The V gene is TRBV9, the J gene TRBJ2-1, with D unresolved. There are 12 residues in the CDR3. Trimming removed 4 bases at V and 6 bases at J, with 8 bases between. Germline V lookup: CDR1 SGDLS, CDR2 YYNGEE. The CDR3 DNA reads as TGTGCCAGCAGCCCCCTCGTCAATGAGCAGTTCTTC. Its translation: CASSPLVNEQFF. Full variable domain (missing parts from reference TRBV9 and TRBJ2-1): DSGVTQTPKHLITATGQRVTLRCSPRSGDLSVYWYQQSLDQGLQFLIQYYNGEERAKGNILERFSAQQFPDLHSELNLSSLELGDSALYFCASSPLVNEQFFGPGTRLTVL.

The rearrangement uses TRBV6-2 or TRBV6-3 and TRBJ2-4, with 14 bases identical to TRBD2. The CDR3 runs to 19 residues. CDR1 is MNHEY and CDR2 is SVGEGT in the germline V gene. The ends lost 6 bases at V and 3 bases at J; junction bases unmatched: 13. The DNA of the CDR3 is TGTGCCAGCAGATCCCTACCGGGACTAGCGGGGGACGGCAAAAACATTCAGTACTTC. This translates into CASRSLPGLAGDGKNIQYF.